The 7 T cell receptor beta chains given below trace back to one sample, sequenced in a study of blood T cell repertoires in COVID-19. TCRdb keeps only in-frame clones here, not all; method: immunoSEQ multiplex PCR. The sample carries some 170,000 clones, roughly 79% recorded once. Input material: peripheral blood. All receptors come from a woman between 65 and 79 years old with acute or convalescent COVID-19.

The chain carries TRBV28 and TRBJ1-5, with 7 bases identical to TRBD1. The CDR3 runs 16 residues. With V trimmed by 7 bases and J by 6 bases, 15 bases remained unmatched. The V gene's germline CDR1 is MDHEN and CDR2 SYDVKM. The CDR3: CASTPLGGGRGQPQHF. As DNA, the CDR3 is TGTGCCAGCACCCCTCTTGGAGGGGGCAGGGGTCAGCCCCAGCATTTT.

The J gene is TRBJ1-5, the V gene TRBV15; D perhaps matches TRBD1 (6 bases). This CDR3 has 18 amino acids. Germline lookup yields CDR1 LNHNV and CDR2 YYDKDF (reference sequence). V gave up 0 bases and J gave up 4 bases, with 19 bases separating them. The CDR3 DNA reads as TGTGCCACCAGCAGAGATCTGAAGTCAGGGGCCCGAAATCAGCCCCAGCATTTT. It is translated as CATSRDLKSGARNQPQHF.

The rearrangement links TRBV6-2 or TRBV6-3 to TRBJ1-5, with TRBD1 matching over 11 bases. The V segment lost 4 bases and the J segment 4 bases; nucleotides outside the gene matches: 3. The CDR3 length is 15 residues. Germline CDR1 reads MNHEY; CDR2 reads SVGEGT. The CDR3 spells CASSSDRGPNQPQHF. CDR3 DNA sequence: TGTGCCAGCAGTTCGGACAGGGGGCCAAATCAGCCCCAGCATTTT.

In the case of this clone: The same CDR3 arises from other DNA sequences in this sample as well. The V and J genes are TRBV30 and TRBJ1-1; 8 positions match TRBD1. The CDR3 is 13 amino acids. The germline V gene encodes CDR1 GTSNPN and CDR2 SVGIG (reference sequence). Germline trimming cut 0 bases from V and 4 bases from J; bases unmatched to any gene: 1. CDR3 nucleotide sequence: TGTGCCTGGAGTGTACAGGGGGTCACTGAAGCTTTCTTT. Its protein product is CAWSVQGVTEAFF.

The V and J genes are TRBV5-1 and TRBJ2-5; D remains unclear. V lost 7 bases and J 4 bases, leaving 11 bases between the germline ends. The CDR3 runs to 12 residues. Germline V gives CDR1 SGHRS, CDR2 YFSETQ. As DNA, the CDR3 is TGCGCCAGCGGGCAAGAAAGAGAGACCCAGTACTTC. Translation gives CASGQERETQYF.

The genes are TRBV25-1 and TRBJ2-3; TRBD1 might be the D (5 bases). The V gene lost 3 bases and the J gene lost 0 bases, with 7 bases spanning the gap. Per germline, CDR1 MGHDK and CDR2 SYGVNS. The length of the CDR3 is 14 residues. CDR3 residues: CASSDPGSTDTQYF. CDR3 coding DNA: TGTGCCAGCAGTGACCCAGGGAGCACAGATACGCAGTATTTT.

The rearrangement uses TRBV7-2 and TRBJ2-2; D not certain. The V gene lost 3 bases and the J gene lost 7 bases, with 3 bases spanning the gap. Germline CDR1 is SGHTA and CDR2 is FQGNSA. This CDR3 is 11 amino acids long. For the CDR3, the DNA is TGTGCCAGCAGCTTTTACGGGGAGCTGTTTTTT. This encodes CASSFYGELFF.